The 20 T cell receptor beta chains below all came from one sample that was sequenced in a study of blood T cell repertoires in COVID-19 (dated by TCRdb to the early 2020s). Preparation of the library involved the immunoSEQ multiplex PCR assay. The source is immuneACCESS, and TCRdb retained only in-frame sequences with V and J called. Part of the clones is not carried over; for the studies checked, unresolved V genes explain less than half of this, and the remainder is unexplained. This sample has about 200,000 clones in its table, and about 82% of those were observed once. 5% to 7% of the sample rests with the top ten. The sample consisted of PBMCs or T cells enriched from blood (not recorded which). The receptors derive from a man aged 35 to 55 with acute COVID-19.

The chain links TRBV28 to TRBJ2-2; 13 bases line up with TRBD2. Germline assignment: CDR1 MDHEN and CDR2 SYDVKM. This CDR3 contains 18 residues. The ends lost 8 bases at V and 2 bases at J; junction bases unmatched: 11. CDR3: CASSGRGLAGLNTGELFF. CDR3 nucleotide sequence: TGTGCCAGCTCGGGCAGGGGACTAGCGGGACTAAACACCGGGGAGCTGTTTTTT.

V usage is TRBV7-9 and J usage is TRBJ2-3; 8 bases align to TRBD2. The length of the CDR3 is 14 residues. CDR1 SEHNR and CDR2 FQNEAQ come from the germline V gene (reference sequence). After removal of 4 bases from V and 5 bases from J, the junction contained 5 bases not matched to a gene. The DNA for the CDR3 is TGTGCCAGCAGCTCACAGCGGGAGAAAGATACGCAGTATTTT. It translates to CASSSQREKDTQYF.

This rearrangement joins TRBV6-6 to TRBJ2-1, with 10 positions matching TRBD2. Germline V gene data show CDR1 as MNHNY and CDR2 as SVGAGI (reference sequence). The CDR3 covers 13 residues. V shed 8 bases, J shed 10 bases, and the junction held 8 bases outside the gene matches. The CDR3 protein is CASDEREGGEQFF. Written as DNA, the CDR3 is TGTGCCAGCGACGAGCGGGAGGGCGGGGAGCAGTTCTTC.

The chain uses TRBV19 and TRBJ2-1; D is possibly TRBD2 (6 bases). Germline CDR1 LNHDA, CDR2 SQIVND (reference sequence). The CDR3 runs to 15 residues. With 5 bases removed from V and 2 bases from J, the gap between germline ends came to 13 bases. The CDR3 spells CASSSPTSPYNEQFF. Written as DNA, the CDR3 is TGTGCCAGTAGTTCGCCGACTAGTCCCTACAATGAGCAGTTCTTC.

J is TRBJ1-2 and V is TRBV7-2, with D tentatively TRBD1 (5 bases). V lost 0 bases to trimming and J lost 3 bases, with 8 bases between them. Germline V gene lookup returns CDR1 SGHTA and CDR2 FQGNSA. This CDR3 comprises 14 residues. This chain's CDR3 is CASSLATGDYGYTF. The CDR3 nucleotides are TGTGCCAGCAGCTTAGCGACGGGGGACTATGGCTACACCTTC.

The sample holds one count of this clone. The chain's CDR3 is CASRQGLGEQYF. The CDR3 DNA follows: TGTGCCAGCAGACAGGGCTTGGGGGAGCAGTACTTC. This chain joins TRBV3-1 (or the pseudogene TRBV3-2) and TRBJ2-7, with D possibly being TRBD1 (6 bases). The length of the CDR3 is 12 residues. V dropped 6 bases and J dropped 7 bases, with 13 bases sitting between them. In germline, CDR1 is LGHDT, CDR2 YNNKEL (reference sequence).

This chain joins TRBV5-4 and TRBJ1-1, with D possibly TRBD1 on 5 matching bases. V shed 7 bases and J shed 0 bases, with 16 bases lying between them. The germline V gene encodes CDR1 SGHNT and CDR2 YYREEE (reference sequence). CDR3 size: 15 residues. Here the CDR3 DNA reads TGTGCCAGCCTACCGGCAGGGAAGATGAACACTGAAGCTTTCTTT. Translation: CASLPAGKMNTEAFF.

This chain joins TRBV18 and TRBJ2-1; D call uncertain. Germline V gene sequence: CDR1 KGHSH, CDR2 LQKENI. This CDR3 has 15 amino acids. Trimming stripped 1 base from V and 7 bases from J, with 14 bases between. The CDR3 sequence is CASSPQQAGSNEQFF. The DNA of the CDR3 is TGTGCCAGCTCACCACAGCAGGCTGGATCGAATGAGCAGTTCTTC.

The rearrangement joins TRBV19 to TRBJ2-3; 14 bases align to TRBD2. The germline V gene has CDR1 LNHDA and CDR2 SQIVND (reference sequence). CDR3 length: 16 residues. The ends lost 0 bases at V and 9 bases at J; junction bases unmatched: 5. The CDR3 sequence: CASSIETSGRVSTQYF. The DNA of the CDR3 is TGTGCCAGTAGTATAGAGACTAGCGGGAGGGTCTCGACGCAGTATTTT.

This chain's CDR3 is CASSQGYSNQPQHF. Written as DNA, the CDR3 is TGTGCCAGCAGTCAGGGCTATAGCAATCAGCCCCAGCATTTT. V is TRBV2 and J is TRBJ1-5, with D tentatively TRBD1 (5 bases). Trimming pared 5 bases from V and 0 bases from J, leaving 8 bases between. The V gene's germline CDR1 is SNHLY and CDR2 FYNNEI. The CDR3 extends over 14 amino acids. Supplemented by reference TRBV2 and TRBJ1-5, the full variable domain reads EPEVTQTPSHQVTQMGQEVILRCVPISNHLYFYWYRQILGQKVEFLVSFYNNEISEKSEIFDDQFSVERPDGSNFTLKIRSTKLEDSAMYFCASSQGYSNQPQHFGDGTRLSIL.

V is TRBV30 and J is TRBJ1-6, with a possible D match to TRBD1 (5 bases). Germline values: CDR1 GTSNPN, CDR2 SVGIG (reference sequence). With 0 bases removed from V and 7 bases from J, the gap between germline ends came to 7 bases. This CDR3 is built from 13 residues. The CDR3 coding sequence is TGTGCCTGGAGTGTATGGGGCAATTCACCCCTCCACTTT. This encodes CAWSVWGNSPLHF. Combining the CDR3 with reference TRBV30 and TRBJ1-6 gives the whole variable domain SQTIHQWPATLVQPVGSPLSLECTVEGTSNPNLYWYRQAAGRGLQLLFYSVGIGQISSEVPQNLSASRPQDRQFILSSKKLLLSDSGFYLCAWSVWGNSPLHFGNGTRLTVT.

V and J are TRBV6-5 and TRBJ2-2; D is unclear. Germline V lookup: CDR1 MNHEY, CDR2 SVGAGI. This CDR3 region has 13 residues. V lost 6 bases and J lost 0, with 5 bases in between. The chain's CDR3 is CASSFANTGELFF. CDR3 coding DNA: TGTGCCAGCAGCTTTGCGAACACCGGGGAGCTGTTTTTT.

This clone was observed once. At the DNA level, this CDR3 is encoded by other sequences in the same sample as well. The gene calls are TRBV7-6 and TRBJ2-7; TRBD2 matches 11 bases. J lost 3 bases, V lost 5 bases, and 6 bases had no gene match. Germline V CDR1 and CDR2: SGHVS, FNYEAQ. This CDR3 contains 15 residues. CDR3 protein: CASSLGTSGIYEQYF. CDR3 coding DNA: TGTGCCAGCAGCCTGGGGACTAGCGGAATCTACGAGCAGTACTTC. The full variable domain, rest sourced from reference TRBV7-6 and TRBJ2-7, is GAGVSQSPRYKVTKRGQDVALRCDPISGHVSLYWYRQALGQGPEFLTYFNYEAQQDKSGLPNDRFSAERPEGSISTLTIQRTEQRDSAMYRCASSLGTSGIYEQYFGPGTRLTVT.

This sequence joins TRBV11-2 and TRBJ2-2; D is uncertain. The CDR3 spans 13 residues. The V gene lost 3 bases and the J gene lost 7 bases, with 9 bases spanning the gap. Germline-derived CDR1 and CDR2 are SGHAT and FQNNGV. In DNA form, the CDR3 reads TGTGCCAGCAGCTTGGGCGTTGGCGGGGAGCTGTTTTTT. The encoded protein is CASSLGVGGELFF.

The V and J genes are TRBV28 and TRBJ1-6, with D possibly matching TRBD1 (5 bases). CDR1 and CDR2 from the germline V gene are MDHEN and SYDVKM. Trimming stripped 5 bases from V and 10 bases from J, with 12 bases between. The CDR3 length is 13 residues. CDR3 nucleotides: TGTGCCAGCAGTACCCCCGGGGGGTCACCCCTCCACTTT. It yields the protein CASSTPGGSPLHF.

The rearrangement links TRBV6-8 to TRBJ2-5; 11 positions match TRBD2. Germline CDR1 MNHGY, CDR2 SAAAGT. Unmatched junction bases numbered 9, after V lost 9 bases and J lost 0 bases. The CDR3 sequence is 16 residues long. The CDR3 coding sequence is TGTGCCAGTGCCGACCGGACTAGCGGGTACCAAGAGACCCAGTACTTC. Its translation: CASADRTSGYQETQYF.

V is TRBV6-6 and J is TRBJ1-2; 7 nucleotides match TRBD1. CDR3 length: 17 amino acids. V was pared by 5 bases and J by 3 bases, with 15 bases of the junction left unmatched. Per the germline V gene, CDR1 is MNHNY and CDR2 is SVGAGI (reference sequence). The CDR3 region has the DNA TGTGCCAGCAGTCGTCACTATATAACAGGGGAGGACTATGGCTACACCTTC. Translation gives CASSRHYITGEDYGYTF.

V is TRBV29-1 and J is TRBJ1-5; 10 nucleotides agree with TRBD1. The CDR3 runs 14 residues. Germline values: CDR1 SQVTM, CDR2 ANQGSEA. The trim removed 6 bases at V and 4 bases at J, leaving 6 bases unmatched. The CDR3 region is CSVRDRGLNQPQHF. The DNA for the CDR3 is TGCAGCGTCCGGGACAGGGGCCTTAATCAGCCCCAGCATTTT.

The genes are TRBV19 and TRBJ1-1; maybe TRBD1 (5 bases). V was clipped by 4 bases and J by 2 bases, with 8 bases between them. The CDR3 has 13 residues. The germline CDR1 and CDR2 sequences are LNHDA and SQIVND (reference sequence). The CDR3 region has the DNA TGTGCCAGTAGTACGGACATTAACACTGAAGCTTTCTTT. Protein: CASSTDINTEAFF.

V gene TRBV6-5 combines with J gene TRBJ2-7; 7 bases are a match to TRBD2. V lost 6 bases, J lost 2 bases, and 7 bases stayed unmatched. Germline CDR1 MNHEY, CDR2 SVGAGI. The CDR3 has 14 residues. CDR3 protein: CASSTWGGAYEQYF. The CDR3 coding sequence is TGTGCCAGCAGCACCTGGGGGGGGGCCTACGAGCAGTACTTC.